This T cell receptor beta chain was sequenced in a study of post-analysis software for immune sequencing data. General study findings and limits: The five TRBV segments detected at higher frequency in patients than in controls included TRBV5-6, TRBV5-1 and TRBV20-1.

Unique molecular identifiers had been added to the TCR beta cDNA libraries. In TCRdb, the PCR reads were re-called with MiXCR into one record per CDR3 protein. This table holds about half a million distinct CDR3 sequences, under 40% found once. On this clonotype itself: What it binds is not known.

Trimming took off 6 bases at V and 0 bases at J, with 11 bases between the two ends. The CDR3 runs 14 residues. The sequenced sample consisted of blood. The rearrangement uses TRBV12-3 or TRBV12-4 and TRBJ1-1; D not certain. The clonotype was recovered from a girl aged 2-17 years with multiple sclerosis. CDR3 protein: CASSSHLLNTEAFF. The CDR3 DNA follows: TGTGCCAGCAGCTCGCACTTGCTGAACACTGAAGCTTTCTTT.